Listed below are T cell receptor beta chains from one sample, sequenced in a study of T cells after yellow fever vaccination. A single record per CDR3 protein comes from TCRdb applying MiXCR to the 5' RACE reads. Of some 500,000 distinct CDR3 sequences listed, 13% are singletons. The material sequenced was PBMCs, taken on the day of the yellow fever booster vaccination. All receptors come from a man aged 25-45 years who received the YFV17D yellow fever vaccine. Each CDR3 is given with its conserved first and last residue. D genes are given only for firm matches. Rows give clone size only sometimes, using once, few, many, or a class for an expanded clone.

d_call	v_call	j_call	clone_size	cdr3_aa	cdr3_nt
-	TRBV2	TRBJ2-2	-	CASSEMQKTGELFF	TGTGCCAGCAGTGAAATGCAGAAGACCGGGGAGCTGTTTTTT
-	TRBV20-1	TRBJ2-5	few	CSARFGGGETQYF	TGCAGTGCTAGGTTTGGAGGTGGAGAGACCCAGTACTTC
TRBD1	TRBV6-2/TRBV6-3	TRBJ1-1	-	CASRGQPYTEAFF	TGTGCCAGCAGGGGACAGCCATACACTGAAGCTTTCTTT
-	TRBV15	TRBJ1-6	-	CATSMGGDSPLHF	TGTGCCACCAGCATGGGAGGGGATTCACCCCTCCACTTT
TRBD2	TRBV7-2	TRBJ2-3	few	CAVRGTTDTQYF	TGTGCCGTGCGGGGGACCACAGATACGCAGTATTTT
-	TRBV5-1	TRBJ1-1	-	CASNPRGGDTEAFF	TGCGCCAGCAACCCCCGGGGGGGAGACACTGAAGCTTTCTTT
-	TRBV27	TRBJ2-7	many	CASSFRAGFEQYF	TGTGCCAGCAGTTTTCGGGCGGGGTTCGAGCAGTACTTC
TRBD1	TRBV13	TRBJ1-2	few	CASSAGQGDYGYTF	TGTGCCAGCAGCGCAGGACAGGGAGACTATGGCTACACCTTC
-	TRBV11-2	TRBJ2-7	few	CASSLVGADYEQYF	TGTGCCAGCAGCTTAGTTGGAGCAGACTACGAGCAGTACTTC
-	TRBV5-1	TRBJ1-4	few	CASSTAMDEKLFF	TGCGCCAGCAGCACGGCGATGGACGAAAAACTGTTTTTT
-	TRBV27	TRBJ2-7	-	CASSLLPGSYEQYF	TGTGCCAGCAGTTTACTTCCGGGATCCTACGAGCAGTACTTC
TRBD2	TRBV11-2	TRBJ2-1	-	CASSLIAGASGIGNEQFF	TGTGCCAGCAGCTTAATCGCGGGGGCTAGCGGGATAGGGAATGAGCAGTTCTTC
-	TRBV27	TRBJ2-3	few	CASSLSHPRDTQYF	TGTGCCAGCAGTTTATCCCACCCGCGAGATACGCAGTATTTT
-	TRBV6-1	TRBJ1-1	-	CASSELRGTEAFF	TGTGCCAGCAGTGAATTGAGGGGAACTGAAGCTTTCTTT
TRBD2	TRBV20-1	TRBJ2-1	few	CSARAGGGPYNEQFF	TGCAGTGCTAGAGCGGGAGGGGGACCTTACAATGAGCAGTTCTTC
-	TRBV5-5	TRBJ1-6	few	CASSLAESPLHF	TGTGCCAGCAGCTTGGCTGAGTCACCCCTCCACTTT
-	TRBV5-4	TRBJ2-4	few	CASSDWRGLAKNIQYF	TGTGCCAGCAGCGATTGGAGGGGACTAGCCAAAAACATTCAGTACTTC
TRBD2	TRBV11-2	TRBJ2-7	many	CASSTTGTSGGYTYEQYF	TGTGCCAGCAGCACCACCGGGACTAGCGGGGGGTATACCTACGAGCAGTACTTC
TRBD2	TRBV7-9	TRBJ2-3	many	CASSGNAVAGEVTQYF	TGTGCCAGCAGCGGAAATGCGGTAGCGGGAGAAGTTACGCAGTATTTT
-	TRBV10-3	TRBJ2-7	few	CAISESSYEQYF	TGTGCCATCAGTGAGTCGTCCTACGAGCAGTACTTC
-	TRBV20-1	TRBJ2-2	-	CSAGRHTGELFF	TGCAGTGCCGGGCGACACACCGGGGAGCTGTTTTTT
TRBD1	TRBV12-3/TRBV12-4	TRBJ2-3	-	CACRGTGYELSTDTQYF	TGTGCCTGCAGAGGGACAGGGTATGAGTTGAGCACAGATACGCAGTATTTT
-	TRBV4-2	TRBJ2-3	-	CASSQGDKDTDTQYF	TGTGCCAGCAGCCAAGGGGATAAGGACACAGATACGCAGTATTTT
-	TRBV30	TRBJ1-6	-	CAWATRSGGSPLHF	TGTGCCTGGGCCACCCGGAGTGGTGGTTCACCCCTCCACTTT
TRBD2	TRBV29-1	TRBJ2-3	-	CSVTGLAGSIDTQYF	TGCAGCGTTACGGGACTAGCGGGGTCCATAGATACGCAGTATTTT
-	TRBV20-1	TRBJ1-5	-	CSARGRGQPQHF	TGCAGTGCTAGGGGGAGGGGTCAGCCCCAGCATTTT
TRBD1	TRBV27	TRBJ2-7	-	CASSFRTGNYEQYF	TGTGCCAGCAGTTTTAGGACAGGGAACTACGAGCAGTACTTC
-	TRBV20-1	TRBJ2-1	-	CSAAHGVINNEQFF	TGCAGTGCCGCCCATGGAGTGATTAACAATGAGCAGTTCTTC
-	TRBV3-1	TRBJ1-1	-	CASSQEIRVGDTEAFF	TGTGCCAGCAGCCAAGAGATCCGGGTAGGCGACACTGAAGCTTTCTTT
TRBD1	TRBV15	TRBJ2-1	-	CATKTGEVANEQFF	TGTGCCACCAAAACAGGGGAAGTGGCGAATGAGCAGTTCTTC
TRBD2	TRBV7-2	TRBJ2-7	few	CASSPQPGLSYEQYF	TGTGCCAGCAGCCCGCAACCGGGACTATCCTACGAGCAGTACTTC
TRBD2	TRBV9	TRBJ2-2	-	CASSVSLAGFGNTGELFF	TGTGCCAGCAGCGTGAGTCTAGCGGGGTTCGGGAACACCGGGGAGCTGTTTTTT
-	TRBV9	TRBJ2-7	-	CAITRRAATYEQYF	TGTGCCATCACCCGAAGGGCGGCGACCTACGAGCAGTACTTC
TRBD1	TRBV12-5	TRBJ2-1	few	CASGLGIRDRSNEQFF	TGTGCTAGTGGTTTGGGCATCCGGGACAGAAGCAATGAGCAGTTCTTC
-	TRBV6-2/TRBV6-3	TRBJ2-1	-	CASRRLQSVPNEQFF	TGTGCCAGCAGACGACTCCAGTCAGTTCCCAATGAGCAGTTCTTC
-	TRBV6-5	TRBJ2-3	many	CASRYTGTTTDTQYF	TGTGCCAGCAGATATACCGGGACCACCACAGATACGCAGTATTTT
-	TRBV5-1	TRBJ2-3	few	CASSYSPTDNTDTQYF	TGCGCCAGCAGTTATAGCCCGACAGACAACACAGATACGCAGTATTTT
-	TRBV5-1	TRBJ2-2	few	CASTPDTGELFF	TGCGCCAGCACTCCTGACACCGGGGAGCTGTTTTTT
-	TRBV20-1	TRBJ2-5	few	CSARELEMAQYF	TGCAGTGCTAGAGAGTTAGAAATGGCCCAGTACTTC
TRBD1	TRBV28	TRBJ2-1	once	CASISLGTGQDNEQFF	TGTGCCAGCATAAGTTTGGGGACAGGGCAAGACAATGAGCAGTTCTTC
-	TRBV11-1	TRBJ2-2	-	CASSSPATGTKRTGELFF	TGTGCCAGCAGCTCACCCGCCACCGGGACAAAAAGGACCGGGGAGCTGTTTTTT
-	TRBV28	TRBJ1-5	-	CASSPSYGNQPQHF	TGTGCCAGCAGTCCGTCATATGGCAATCAGCCCCAGCATTTT
-	TRBV20-1	TRBJ2-2	few	CCAREALAGYAGELFF	TGCTGTGCTAGAGAAGCGCTTGCGGGTTATGCGGGGGAGCTGTTTTTT
-	TRBV20-1	TRBJ2-1	-	CSARDPPNNNEQFF	TGCAGTGCTCGGGACCCTCCAAACAACAATGAGCAGTTCTTC
-	TRBV29-1	TRBJ2-5	few	CSVVLEGTVGGGTQYF	TGCAGCGTTGTCCTGGAAGGGACAGTGGGGGGTGGGACCCAGTACTTC
TRBD2	TRBV6-2/TRBV6-3	TRBJ2-7	-	CASSFLAGLYEQYF	TGTGCCAGCAGTTTCCTAGCGGGGCTCTACGAGCAGTACTTC
TRBD1	TRBV10-3	TRBJ2-1	few	CAISEPGTGFSYNEQFF	TGTGCCATCAGCGAACCGGGGACAGGGTTTTCCTACAATGAGCAGTTCTTC
-	TRBV12-3/TRBV12-4	TRBJ2-7	few	CASSHAYEQYF	TGTGCCAGCAGTCATGCGTACGAGCAGTACTTC
-	TRBV3-1	TRBJ2-5	-	CASSRGIAAQETQYF	TGTGCCAGCAGCCGAGGGATAGCAGCCCAAGAGACCCAGTACTTC
-	TRBV23-1	TRBJ1-4	few	CASSQPGRHNEKLFF	TGCGCCAGCAGTCAACCGGGACGGCATAATGAAAAACTGTTTTTT
TRBD1	TRBV7-9	TRBJ2-1	many	CASSLTQGDNEQFF	TGTGCCAGCAGCTTAACACAGGGGGACAATGAGCAGTTCTTC
-	TRBV12-3/TRBV12-4	TRBJ2-7	few	CASKVGGNTYEQYF	TGTGCCAGCAAAGTTGGGGGGAATACCTACGAGCAGTACTTC